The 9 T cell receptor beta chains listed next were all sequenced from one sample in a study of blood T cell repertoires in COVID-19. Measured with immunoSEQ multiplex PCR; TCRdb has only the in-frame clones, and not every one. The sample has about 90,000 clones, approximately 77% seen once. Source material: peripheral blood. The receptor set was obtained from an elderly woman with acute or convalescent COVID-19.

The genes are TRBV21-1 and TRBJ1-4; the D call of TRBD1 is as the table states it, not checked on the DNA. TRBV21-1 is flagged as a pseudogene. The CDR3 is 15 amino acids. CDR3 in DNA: TGTGCCAGCAGCCACCGGACAGAAGGTATTGAAAAACTGTTTTTT. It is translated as CASSHRTEGIEKLFF.

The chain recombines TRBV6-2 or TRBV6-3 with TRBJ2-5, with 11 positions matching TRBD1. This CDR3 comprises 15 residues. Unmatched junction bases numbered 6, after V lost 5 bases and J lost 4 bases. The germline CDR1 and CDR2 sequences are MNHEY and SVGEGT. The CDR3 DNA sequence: TGTGCCAGCAGTCCGCCCGGGACAGGGGGAGAGACCCAGTACTTC. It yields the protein CASSPPGTGGETQYF.

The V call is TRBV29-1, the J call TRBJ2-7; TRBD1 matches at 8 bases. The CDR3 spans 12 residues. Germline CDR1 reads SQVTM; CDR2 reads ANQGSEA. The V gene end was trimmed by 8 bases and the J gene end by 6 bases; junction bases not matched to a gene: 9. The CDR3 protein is CSSQDRAGEQYF. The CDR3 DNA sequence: TGCAGCTCTCAGGACAGGGCGGGCGAGCAGTACTTC.

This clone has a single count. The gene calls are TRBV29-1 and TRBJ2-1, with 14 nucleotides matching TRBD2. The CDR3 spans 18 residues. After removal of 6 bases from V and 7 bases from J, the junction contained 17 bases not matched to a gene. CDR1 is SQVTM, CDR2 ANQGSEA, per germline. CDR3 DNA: TGCAGCGTCTGGGTTCCGGGACTAGCGGGAGCAAATACAAATGAGCAGTTCTTC. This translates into CSVWVPGLAGANTNEQFF.

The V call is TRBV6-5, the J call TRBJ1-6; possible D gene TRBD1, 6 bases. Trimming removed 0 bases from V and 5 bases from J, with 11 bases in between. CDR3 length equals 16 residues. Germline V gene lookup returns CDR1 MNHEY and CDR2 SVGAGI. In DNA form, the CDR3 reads TGTGCCAGCAGTTACTCGGGGGGGCTGGATAATTCACCCCTCCACTTT. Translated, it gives CASSYSGGLDNSPLHF.

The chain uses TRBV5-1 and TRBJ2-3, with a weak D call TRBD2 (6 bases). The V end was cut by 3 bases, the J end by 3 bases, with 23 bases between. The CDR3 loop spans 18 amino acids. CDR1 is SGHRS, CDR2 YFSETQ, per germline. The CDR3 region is CASSSVPGPAGGTDTQYF. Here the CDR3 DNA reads TGCGCCAGCAGCTCGGTTCCGGGACCCGCTGGGGGGACAGATACGCAGTATTTT.

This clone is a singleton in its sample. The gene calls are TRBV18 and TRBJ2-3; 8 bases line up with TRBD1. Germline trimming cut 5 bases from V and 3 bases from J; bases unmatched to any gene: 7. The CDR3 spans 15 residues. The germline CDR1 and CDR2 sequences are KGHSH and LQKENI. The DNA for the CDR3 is TGTGCCAGCTCAGGACAGGGAATGGGTACAGATACGCAGTATTTT. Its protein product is CASSGQGMGTDTQYF.

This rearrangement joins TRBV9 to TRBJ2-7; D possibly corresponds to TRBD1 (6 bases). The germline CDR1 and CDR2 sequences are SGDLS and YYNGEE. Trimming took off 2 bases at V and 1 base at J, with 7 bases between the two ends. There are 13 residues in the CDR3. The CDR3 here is CASSVQGSYEQYF. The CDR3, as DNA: TGTGCCAGCAGCGTGCAGGGGTCCTACGAGCAGTACTTC.

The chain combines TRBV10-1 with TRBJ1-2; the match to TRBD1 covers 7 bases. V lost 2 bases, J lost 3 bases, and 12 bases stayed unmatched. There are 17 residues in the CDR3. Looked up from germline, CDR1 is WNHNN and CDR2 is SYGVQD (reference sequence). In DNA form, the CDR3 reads TGCGCCAGCAGTGAGCTAAGGGGGCGGAGGAAGGACTATGGCTACACCTTC. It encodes CASSELRGRRKDYGYTF.